The present entry profiles one TCR beta chain with its context. The antigen remains unidentified. This specimen belongs to a study of T cell responses to AZD1222 COVID-19 vaccine. Profiling relied on immunoSEQ multiplex PCR, and the TCRdb table lists in-frame clones only, not all of them. The repertoire consists of around 130,000 clones, with 70% to 90% occurring once and the leading ten covering 9.4%. Study findings and constraints: The donor group comprised mostly white British people and more females; the analysis possibly underestimated clonal diversity. The study sampled repertoires only after the peak T cell response.

CDR3 length: 13 amino acids. The V end was cut by 6 bases, the J end by 5 bases, with 11 bases between. The source is an adult in good health. V and J are TRBV12-3 or TRBV12-4 and TRBJ1-5, with D hard to call. The material sequenced was peripheral blood, taken on day 0 of AZD1222 vaccination. The CDR3 bases are TGTGCCAGCAGCCGGACGGAAGATCAGCCCCAGCATTTT. Translated, it gives CASSRTEDQPQHF.